A selection of T cell receptor beta chains follows, all from one sample in a study of blood T cell repertoires in COVID-19. Here immunoSEQ multiplex PCR was the method, and the copy in TCRdb shows in-frame clones only, minus some. This sample carries more than 300,000 clones, just over 85% of them seen once, and the ten largest clones take 8% to 13%. Sequencing input: PBMCs or T cells enriched from blood (not recorded which). The source of these receptors is a young woman who had recovered from COVID-19. CDR3s include the opening cysteine and the closing phenylalanine or tryptophan. The D gene is left open where the match is weak. The size entry is marked missing in some rows and otherwise reads once, few, many or a size class.

len	v_gene	abundance	j_gene	d_gene	CDR3nt	CDR3aa
15	TRBV6-4	-	TRBJ2-3	-	TGTGCCAGCAGTGAACTCGCCAGGGCCACAGATACGCAGTATTTT	CASSELARATDTQYF
15	TRBV6-1	few	TRBJ2-7	TRBD2	TGTGCCAGCAGTGAAGCCGTAGCGGGAGGCTACGAGCAGTACTTC	CASSEAVAGGYEQYF
14	TRBV10-3	-	TRBJ2-1	-	TGTGCCATCAGTGTGGGAGGAGTGAGTAATGAGCAGTTCTTC	CAISVGGVSNEQFF
18	TRBV18	-	TRBJ2-3	-	TGTGCCAGCTCACGGGACAGCGGACTACCGGGGGACACAGATACGCAGTATTTT	CASSRDSGLPGDTDTQYF
14	TRBV18	-	TRBJ1-6	-	TGTGCCAGCTCATTAGGGGGATCTAATTCACCCCTCCACTTT	CASSLGGSNSPLHF
15	TRBV29-1	-	TRBJ1-1	TRBD1	TGCAGCGTTCCTACTGACAGGGGATCTGCGACTGAAGCTTTCTTT	CSVPTDRGSATEAFF
15	TRBV20-1	-	TRBJ2-3	TRBD2	TGCAGTGCTAGTGACCCTAGCGGGAGTGGAGATACGCAGTATTTT	CSASDPSGSGDTQYF
15	TRBV15	-	TRBJ1-1	-	TGTGCCACCAGCACACCCCCCGGGAGGGACACTGAAGCTTTCTTT	CATSTPPGRDTEAFF
13	TRBV12-3/TRBV12-4	-	TRBJ1-5	-	TGTGCCAGCAGTTTGAGCAGCAATCAGCCCCAGCATTTT	CASSLSSNQPQHF
13	TRBV27	few	TRBJ1-2	-	TGTGCCAGCAGTTTTGGCCCTCTCTATGGCTACACCTTC	CASSFGPLYGYTF
13	TRBV9	-	TRBJ1-2	-	TGTGCCAGCAGCGCTGACAGGTGGGGAGGCTACACCTTC	CASSADRWGGYTF
14	TRBV6-5	-	TRBJ1-5	-	TGTGCCAGCAGCCCCGAGAGGAGCAATCAGCCCCAGCATTTT	CASSPERSNQPQHF
15	TRBV5-4	-	TRBJ2-1	-	TGTGCCAGCAGCCGTGTGGACAGAGATAACAATGAGCAGTTCTTC	CASSRVDRDNNEQFF
19	TRBV20-1	-	TRBJ1-2	TRBD1	TGCAGTGCTCGTGGGGGACTCGGGACAGGGGATTTTCCTAACTATGGCTACACCTTC	CSARGGLGTGDFPNYGYTF
15	TRBV3-1/TRBV3-2	-	TRBJ1-4	-	TGTGCCAGCAGCCCCGAGGCACTAATGAATGAAAAACTGTTTTTT	CASSPEALMNEKLFF
13	TRBV6-5	-	TRBJ1-6	TRBD1	TGTGCCAGCCTACGGGACAGGGATTCACCCCTCCACTTT	CASLRDRDSPLHF
11	TRBV2	-	TRBJ1-2	-	TGTGCCAGCACAACAGAGTATGGCTACACCTTC	CASTTEYGYTF
14	TRBV2	-	TRBJ2-1	TRBD1	TGTGCCAGCGTGGAACAGGGGACCTACAATGAGCAGTTCTTC	CASVEQGTYNEQFF
14	TRBV28	few	TRBJ1-2	TRBD1	TGTGCCAGCAGTTTAAACAGGGGACGGTTTGGCTACACCTTC	CASSLNRGRFGYTF
14	TRBV19	-	TRBJ1-4	TRBD1	TGTGCCAGCAGTTCTCGACAGGGGCGGGAAAAACTGTTTTTT	CASSSRQGREKLFF
16	TRBV28	once	TRBJ2-1	-	TGTGCCAGCAGTTGGGACGGGGGTCTCTCCTACAATGAGCAGTTCTTC	CASSWDGGLSYNEQFF
15	TRBV18	-	TRBJ1-3	-	TGTGCCAGCGCCTGGACAGTAAGCTCTGGAAACACCATATATTTT	CASAWTVSSGNTIYF
13	TRBV18	once	TRBJ1-4	-	TGTGCCAGCTCACGGGGGGCTAATGAAAAACTGTTTTTT	CASSRGANEKLFF
13	TRBV10-3	-	TRBJ1-5	TRBD1	TGTGCCATTGGGACAGGGGGCTTTCAGCCCCAGCATTTT	CAIGTGGFQPQHF
14	TRBV3-1/TRBV3-2	-	TRBJ2-1	-	TGTGCCAGCCGCCGACAAGGCCAACTTCATGAGCAGTTCTTC	CASRRQGQLHEQFF
13	TRBV12-3/TRBV12-4	-	TRBJ1-1	TRBD1	TGTGCCAGCAGGACAGGGGGCAGGACTGAAGCTTTCTTT	CASRTGGRTEAFF
15	TRBV18	-	TRBJ1-3	TRBD1	TGTGCCAGCTCACACGGACAGGGGGCTGGAAACACCATATATTTT	CASSHGQGAGNTIYF
14	TRBV10-3	-	TRBJ1-1	TRBD1	TGTGCCATCAAGGGCCAGGGGGTGAACACTGAAGCTTTCTTT	CAIKGQGVNTEAFF
14	TRBV7-9	-	TRBJ1-4	-	TGTGCCAGCAGTCCCAGGGCGTCTAATGAAAAACTGTTTTTT	CASSPRASNEKLFF
14	TRBV5-1	-	TRBJ2-7	-	TGCGCCAGCAGCCCTGGAGGGGTCTCCTACGAGCAGTACTTC	CASSPGGVSYEQYF
14	TRBV5-4	once	TRBJ1-1	-	TGTGCCAGCAGCTTGGGGGGAGGGAGCACTGAAGCTTTCTTT	CASSLGGGSTEAFF
15	TRBV7-3	medium-sized	TRBJ2-1	-	TGTGCCAGCAGCCTCATAGGGGGTGGGGGCAATGAGCAGTTCTTC	CASSLIGGGGNEQFF
17	TRBV19	-	TRBJ2-6	-	TGTGCCAGTAGTATAGAGTATCTCTACTCTGGGGCCAACGTCCTGACTTTC	CASSIEYLYSGANVLTF
14	TRBV5-1	-	TRBJ2-5	TRBD2	TGCGCCAGCAGCTTGACTAGCGGGCAAGAGACCCAGTACTTC	CASSLTSGQETQYF
11	TRBV18	-	TRBJ2-5	-	TGTGCCAGCTCTCCGGGAGAGACCCAGTACTTC	CASSPGETQYF
16	TRBV5-8	-	TRBJ1-5	-	TGTGCCAGCAGCTTGTCGGGACACTTTAGCAATCAGCCCCAGCATTTT	CASSLSGHFSNQPQHF
14	TRBV18	once	TRBJ2-7	TRBD1	TGTGCCAGCTCCCTGACAGGGTTCTCCTACGAGCAGTACTTC	CASSLTGFSYEQYF
21	TRBV9	-	TRBJ2-2	TRBD2	TGTGCCAGCAGCGTAGCCGAGTATGGGCTAGCGGGAGGGACCTACGCCGGGGAGCTGTTTTTT	CASSVAEYGLAGGTYAGELFF
15	TRBV19	once	TRBJ2-1	TRBD2	TGTGCCAGTAGAGGGGGACTAGCGGGGGATAATGAGCAGTTCTTC	CASRGGLAGDNEQFF
14	TRBV24-1	few	TRBJ1-1	TRBD1	TGTGCCATCGGGACAGGGGGCTTGAACACTGAAGCTTTCTTT	CAIGTGGLNTEAFF
16	TRBV19	-	TRBJ1-5	-	TGTGCCAGTAGTATCGGGCGGGGGTTGCGCAATCAGCCCCAGCATTTT	CASSIGRGLRNQPQHF
15	TRBV7-6	-	TRBJ1-6	TRBD1	TGTGCCAGCCGCCAGACAGGGGGCTTCAATTCACCCCTCCACTTT	CASRQTGGFNSPLHF
16	TRBV10-3	-	TRBJ2-7	TRBD2	TGTGCCATCACCGCAGGGCCTAGCGGGGGGGTCTACGAGCAGTACTTC	CAITAGPSGGVYEQYF
14	TRBV7-3	-	TRBJ2-7	TRBD2	TGTGCCAGCAGCTCAGGACTAGCGGGAGGGAAGCAGTACTTC	CASSSGLAGGKQYF
14	TRBV27	-	TRBJ2-7	-	TGTGCCAGCACCTCGGTGGGGGGTCCCTACGAGCAGTACTTC	CASTSVGGPYEQYF
15	TRBV7-6	-	TRBJ1-2	-	TGTGCCAGCAGCTTAGCGGTAGCGGGGCGGGATGGCTACACCTTC	CASSLAVAGRDGYTF
14	TRBV11-2	-	TRBJ1-5	TRBD1	TGTGCCAGCAGCCAGGGACAGACGAATCAGCCCCAGCATTTT	CASSQGQTNQPQHF
22	TRBV2	-	TRBJ2-3	-	TGTGCCAGCAGTGAAGTGGTTCCTAGCTCACAAACTCAGCACAGATATCGTGATACGCAGTATTTT	CASSEVVPSSQTQHRYRDTQYF
15	TRBV5-1	-	TRBJ2-4	TRBD2	TGCGCCAGCAGCTTGTGGGCGGGAGAGGTGAACATTCAGTACTTC	CASSLWAGEVNIQYF
15	TRBV18	-	TRBJ2-1	-	TGTGCCAGCTCAACCAGCGTTAGCTCCTACAATGAGCAGTTCTTC	CASSTSVSSYNEQFF
13	TRBV7-3	-	TRBJ2-2	-	TGTGCCAGCAGCCCAGGCCACACCGGGGAGCTGTTTTTT	CASSPGHTGELFF
16	TRBV30	-	TRBJ1-4	-	TGTGCCTGGAGTCCATTTTTAAGAGTTACTAATGAAAAACTGTTTTTT	CAWSPFLRVTNEKLFF
15	TRBV6-5	-	TRBJ2-3	TRBD2	TGTGCCAGCACGTTTAGCGGGGGGAGCACAGATACGCAGTATTTT	CASTFSGGSTDTQYF
15	TRBV5-1	-	TRBJ2-5	TRBD2	TGCGCCAGCAGCTTGGAGACTAGCGGGGCTGAGACCCAGTACTTC	CASSLETSGAETQYF
13	TRBV12-3/TRBV12-4	-	TRBJ1-2	-	TGTGCCAGCAGTTTTGGCGCGGAGTATGGCTACACCTTC	CASSFGAEYGYTF
12	TRBV30	-	TRBJ1-2	-	TGTGCCTGGTCCCCGCAGGACTATGGCTACACCTTC	CAWSPQDYGYTF
14	TRBV11-2	-	TRBJ2-2	TRBD2	TGTGCCAGCAGCGGGGGACTAGCGGACGTGGAGCTGTTTTTT	CASSGGLADVELFF